This TCR beta chain was profiled in a study of glioma-infiltrating T cells after dendritic cell vaccination. Study-level information: Glioblastoma patients came from Phase I and II dendritic cell vaccination trials. Monocyte-derived dendritic cells, cultured seven days with IL-4 and GM-CSF, were pulsed with autologous tumor lysate.

The J segment lost 7 bases and the V segment lost 0 bases, leaving 9 bases of the junction unmatched. The CDR3 totals 16 residues. CDR1 and CDR2 (germline): LGHNA, YNFKEQ. TCRB CDR3 was amplified from 2 ug genomic DNA or less. The PCR used 60 V beta and 13 J beta primers. Libraries were prepared by immunoSEQ multiplex PCR; TCRdb keeps only in-frame clonotypes and omits some of them. The table shows tens of thousands of clones, with around 81% occurring only once. The origin of this receptor is a human donor with glioblastoma. The rearrangement links TRBV4-2 to TRBJ1-2; 9 bases align to TRBD1. Here the sequenced sample was blood, taken before dendritic cell vaccination. The CDR3 region is CASSQEGEGTGTGYTF. The CDR3 nucleotides are TGTGCCAGCAGCCAAGAAGGCGAGGGGACAGGGACTGGCTACACCTTC.